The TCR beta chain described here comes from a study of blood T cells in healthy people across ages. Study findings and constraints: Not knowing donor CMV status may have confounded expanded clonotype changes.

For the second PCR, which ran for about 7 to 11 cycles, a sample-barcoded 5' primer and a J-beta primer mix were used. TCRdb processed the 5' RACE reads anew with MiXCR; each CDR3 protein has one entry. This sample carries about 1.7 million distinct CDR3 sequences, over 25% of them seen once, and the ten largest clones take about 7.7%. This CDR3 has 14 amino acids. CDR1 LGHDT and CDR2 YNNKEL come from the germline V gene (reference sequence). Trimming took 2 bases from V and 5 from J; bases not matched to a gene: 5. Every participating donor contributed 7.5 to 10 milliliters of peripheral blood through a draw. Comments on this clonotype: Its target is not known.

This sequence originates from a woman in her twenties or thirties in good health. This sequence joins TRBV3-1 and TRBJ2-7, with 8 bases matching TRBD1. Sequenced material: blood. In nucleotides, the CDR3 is TGTGCCAGCAGCCAACAGGGGGCAGGTGACGAGCAGTACTTC. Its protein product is CASSQQGAGDEQYF.